This T cell receptor (beta chain) is drawn from a study of regulatory T cells in long-lasting Graves disease. The time point: newly diagnosed GD, antithyroid drugs for less than 3 months. PBMC RNA was the source of the TCR library. Patients were enrolled at an endocrinology department in Xi'an, China. With 3 bases removed from V and 7 bases from J, the gap between germline ends came to 13 bases. Germline CDR1 is DFQATT and CDR2 is SNEGSKA (reference sequence). The CDR3 is 12 amino acids. The study, taken as a whole, reports: Reduced TCR diversity was observed in persistent Graves' patients versus newly diagnosed patients. The number of shared public clonotypes was higher in persistent patients (about 2,700) than new patients (roughly 970). The study found TRBV28, TRBJ1-2 and TRBJ2-5 favored in persistent disease.

This clonotype was seen a handful of times. Antigen specificity is unknown. Library construction for TCR beta used iRepertoire HTBI primers and Arm-PCR of CDR3 regions. From the multiplex PCR reads, TCRdb called clonotypes with MiXCR, one entry per CDR3 protein. The table includes some 500,000 distinct CDR3 sequences, approximately 13% detected once. These same data were also listed under a study on T cells in Graves' hyperthyroidism and ophthalmopathy.

The V call is TRBV20-1, the J call TRBJ2-7; D ambiguous. This receptor was taken from a man aged 30 to 45 with Graves disease. Sequencing was performed on peripheral blood mononuclear cells (PBMCs), taken at new diagnosis, from a patient treated with antithyroid drugs. The CDR3: CSASRAREEQYF. CDR3 nucleotide sequence: TGCAGTGCTAGTCGGGCTAGAGAGGAGCAGTACTTC.